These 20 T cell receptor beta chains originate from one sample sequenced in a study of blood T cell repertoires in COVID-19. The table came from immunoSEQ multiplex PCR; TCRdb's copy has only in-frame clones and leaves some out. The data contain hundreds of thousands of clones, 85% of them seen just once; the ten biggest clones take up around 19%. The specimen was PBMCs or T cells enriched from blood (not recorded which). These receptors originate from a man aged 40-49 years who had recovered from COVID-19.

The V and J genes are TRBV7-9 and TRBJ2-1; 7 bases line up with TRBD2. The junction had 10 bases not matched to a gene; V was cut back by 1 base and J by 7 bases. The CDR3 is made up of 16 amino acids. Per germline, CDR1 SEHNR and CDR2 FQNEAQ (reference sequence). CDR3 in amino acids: CASSLVGRDYLNEQFF. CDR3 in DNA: TGTGCCAGCAGCTTAGTAGGCCGGGACTATCTTAATGAGCAGTTCTTC.

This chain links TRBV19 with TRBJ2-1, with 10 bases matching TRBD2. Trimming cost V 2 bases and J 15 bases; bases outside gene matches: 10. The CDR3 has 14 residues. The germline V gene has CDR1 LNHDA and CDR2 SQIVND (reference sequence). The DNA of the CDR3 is TGTGCCAGTAGTATACTAGCGGGAGACTCGGGTCGGTTCTTC. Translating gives CASSILAGDSGRFF.

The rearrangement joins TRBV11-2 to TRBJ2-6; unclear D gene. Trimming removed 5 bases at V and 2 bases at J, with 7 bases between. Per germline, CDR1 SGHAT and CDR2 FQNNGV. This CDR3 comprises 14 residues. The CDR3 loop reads CASSVPAGANVLTF. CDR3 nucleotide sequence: TGTGCCAGCAGCGTGCCAGCTGGGGCCAACGTCCTGACTTTC.

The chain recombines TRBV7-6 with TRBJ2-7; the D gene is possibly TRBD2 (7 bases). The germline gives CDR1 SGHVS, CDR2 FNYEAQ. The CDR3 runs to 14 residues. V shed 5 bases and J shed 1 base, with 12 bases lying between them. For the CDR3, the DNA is TGTGCCAGCAGCAACAGGGAGGGGTCCTACGAGCAGTACTTC. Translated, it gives CASSNREGSYEQYF.

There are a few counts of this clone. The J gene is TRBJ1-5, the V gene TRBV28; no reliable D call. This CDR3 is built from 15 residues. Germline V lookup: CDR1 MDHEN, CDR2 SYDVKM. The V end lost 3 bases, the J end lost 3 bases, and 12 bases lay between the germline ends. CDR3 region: CASSLFGMINQPQHF. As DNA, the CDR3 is TGTGCCAGCAGTTTGTTCGGGATGATCAATCAGCCCCAGCATTTT. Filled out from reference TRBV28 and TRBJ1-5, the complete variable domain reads DVKVTQSSRYLVKRTGEKVFLECVQDMDHENMFWYRQDPGLGLRLIYFSYDVKMKEKGDIPEGYSVSREKKERFSLILESASTNQTSMYLCASSLFGMINQPQHFGDGTRLSIL.

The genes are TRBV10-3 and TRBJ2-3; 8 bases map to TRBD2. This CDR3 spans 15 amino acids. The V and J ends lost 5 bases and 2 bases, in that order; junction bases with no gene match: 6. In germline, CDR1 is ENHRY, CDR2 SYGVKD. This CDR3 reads CAISKSGGDTDTQYF. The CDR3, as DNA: TGTGCCATCAGTAAAAGCGGGGGTGACACAGATACGCAGTATTTT.

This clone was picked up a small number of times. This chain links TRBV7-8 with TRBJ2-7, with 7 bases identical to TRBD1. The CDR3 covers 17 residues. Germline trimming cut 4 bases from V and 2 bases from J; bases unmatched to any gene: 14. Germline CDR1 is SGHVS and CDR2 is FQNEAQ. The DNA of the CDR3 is TGTGCCAGCAGCTCCCAAAGAAGGACAGGAGCTACCTACGAGCAGTACTTC. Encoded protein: CASSSQRRTGATYEQYF.

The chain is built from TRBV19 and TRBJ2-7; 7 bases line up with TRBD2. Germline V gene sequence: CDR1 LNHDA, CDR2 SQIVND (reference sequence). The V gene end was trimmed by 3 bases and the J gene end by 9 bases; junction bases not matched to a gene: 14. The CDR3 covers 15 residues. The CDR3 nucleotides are TGTGCCAGTAGTATCGGGGAGGGGCCCTTCTTAAGGCAGTACTTC. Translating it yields CASSIGEGPFLRQYF.

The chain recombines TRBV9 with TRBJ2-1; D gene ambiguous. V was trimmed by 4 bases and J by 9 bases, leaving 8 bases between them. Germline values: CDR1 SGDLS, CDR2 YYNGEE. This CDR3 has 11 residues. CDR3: CASSPDFEQFF. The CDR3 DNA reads TGTGCCAGCAGCCCCGACTTTGAGCAGTTCTTC.

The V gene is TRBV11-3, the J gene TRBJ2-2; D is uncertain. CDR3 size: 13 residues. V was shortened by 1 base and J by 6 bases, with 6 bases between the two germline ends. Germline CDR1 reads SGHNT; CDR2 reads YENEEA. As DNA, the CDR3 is TGTGCCAGCAGCTTAGGACGGGCCGGGGAGCTGTTTTTT. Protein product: CASSLGRAGELFF. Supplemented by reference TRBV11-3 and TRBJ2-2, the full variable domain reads EAGVVQSPRYKIIEKKQPVAFWCNPISGHNTLYWYLQNLGQGPELLIRYENEEAVDDSQLPKDRFSAERLKGVDSTLKIQPAELGDSAVYLCASSLGRAGELFFGEGSRLTVL.

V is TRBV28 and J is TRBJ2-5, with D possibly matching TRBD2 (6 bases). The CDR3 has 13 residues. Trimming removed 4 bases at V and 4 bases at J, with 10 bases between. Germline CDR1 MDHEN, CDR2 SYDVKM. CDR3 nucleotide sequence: TGTGCCAGCAGTTCGGGGGAGTTAGAGACCCAGTACTTC. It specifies CASSSGELETQYF. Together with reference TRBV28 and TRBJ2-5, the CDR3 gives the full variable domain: DVKVTQSSRYLVKRTGEKVFLECVQDMDHENMFWYRQDPGLGLRLIYFSYDVKMKEKGDIPEGYSVSREKKERFSLILESASTNQTSMYLCASSSGELETQYFGPGTRLLVL.

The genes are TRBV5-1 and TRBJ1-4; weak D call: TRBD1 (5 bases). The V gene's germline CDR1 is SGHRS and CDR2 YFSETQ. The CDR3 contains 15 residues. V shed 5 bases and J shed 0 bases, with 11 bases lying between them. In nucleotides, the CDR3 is TGCGCCAGCAGAGCGGGACGTGCAACTAATGAAAAACTGTTTTTT. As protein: CASRAGRATNEKLFF.

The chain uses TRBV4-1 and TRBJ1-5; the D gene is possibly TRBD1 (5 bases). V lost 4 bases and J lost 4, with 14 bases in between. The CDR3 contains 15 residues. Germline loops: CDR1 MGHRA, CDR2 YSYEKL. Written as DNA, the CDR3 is TGCGCCAGCAGCCTTGCGGGGGAACGGAATCAGCCCCAGCATTTT. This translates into CASSLAGERNQPQHF.

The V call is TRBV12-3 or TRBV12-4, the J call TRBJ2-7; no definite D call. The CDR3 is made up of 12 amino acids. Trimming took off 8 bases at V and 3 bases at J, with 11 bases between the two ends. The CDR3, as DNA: TGTGCCAGCTCCTCCGCCGGCTACGAGCAGTACTTC. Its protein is CASSSAGYEQYF.

The CDR3 DNA follows: TGTGCCAGCAGCCATAAGGTACAGGGAACAATGAACACTGAAGCTTTCTTT. Translation: CASSHKVQGTMNTEAFF. The chain employs TRBV4-2 and TRBJ1-1; perhaps TRBD1 as D (6 bases). V lost 3 bases to trimming and J lost 0 bases, with 17 bases between them. This CDR3 is 17 amino acids long. CDR1 LGHNA and CDR2 YNFKEQ come from the germline V gene.

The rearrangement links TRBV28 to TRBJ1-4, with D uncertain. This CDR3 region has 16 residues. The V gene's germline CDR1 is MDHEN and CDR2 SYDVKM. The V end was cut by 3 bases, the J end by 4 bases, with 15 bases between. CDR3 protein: CASSFRLDPINEKLFF. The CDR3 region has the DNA TGTGCCAGCAGTTTCCGGCTAGATCCAATTAATGAAAAACTGTTTTTT.

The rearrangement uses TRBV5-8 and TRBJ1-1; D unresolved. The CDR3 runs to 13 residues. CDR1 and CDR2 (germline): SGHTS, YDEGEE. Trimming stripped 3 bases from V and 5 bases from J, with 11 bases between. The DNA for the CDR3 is TGTGCCAGCAGCTCCCGGCCGGGGACTGAAGCTTTCTTT. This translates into CASSSRPGTEAFF.

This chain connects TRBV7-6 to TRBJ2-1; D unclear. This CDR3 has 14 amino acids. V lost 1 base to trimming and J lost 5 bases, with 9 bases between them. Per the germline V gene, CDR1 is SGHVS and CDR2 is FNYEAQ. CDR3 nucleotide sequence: TGTGCCAGCAGCTTAGACTCTGGTAACAATGAGCAGTTCTTC. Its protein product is CASSLDSGNNEQFF.

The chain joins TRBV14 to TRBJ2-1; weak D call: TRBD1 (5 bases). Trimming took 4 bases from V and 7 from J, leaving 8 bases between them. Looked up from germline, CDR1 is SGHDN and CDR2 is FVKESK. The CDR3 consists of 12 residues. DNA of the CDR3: TGTGCCAGCAGCCTGGGGCCGAATGAGCAGTTCTTC. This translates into CASSLGPNEQFF.

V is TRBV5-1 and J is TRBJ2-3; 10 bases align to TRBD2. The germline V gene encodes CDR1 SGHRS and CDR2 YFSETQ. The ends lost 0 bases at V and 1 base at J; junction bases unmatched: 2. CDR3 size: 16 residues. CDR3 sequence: CASSLGLAGGTDTQYF. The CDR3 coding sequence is TGCGCCAGCAGCTTGGGCCTAGCGGGAGGCACAGATACGCAGTATTTT. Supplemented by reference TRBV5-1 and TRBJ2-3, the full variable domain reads KAGVTQTPRYLIKTRGQQVTLSCSPISGHRSVSWYQQTPGQGLQFLFEYFSETQRNKGNFPGRFSGRQFSNSRSEMNVSTLELGDSALYLCASSLGLAGGTDTQYFGPGTRLTVL.